The 5 T cell receptor beta chains below all came from one sample that was sequenced in a study of cytomegalovirus exposure and HLA in healthy donors. Primers for the PCR totalled 60 Vbeta and 13 Jbeta. Using immunoSEQ multiplex PCR, the repertoire was profiled, and TCRdb retains in-frame clones only, with some absent. Of approximately 180,000 clones listed, about 80% are singletons. What was sequenced was PBMCs. The receptor set was obtained from a woman between 40 and 55 years old in good health and CMV-seronegative.

V and J are TRBV7-7 and TRBJ2-1, with 7 bases aligning to TRBD1. The CDR3 is 15 residues long. V trimming: 6 bases; J trimming: 6 bases; junction bases outside the gene matches: 11. Germline V gene sequence: CDR1 SSHAT, CDR2 FNYEAQ (reference sequence). CDR3 coding DNA: TGTGCCAGCAGTCGCGACAGGGTAAATCCCAATGAGCAGTTCTTC. It yields the protein CASSRDRVNPNEQFF.

The chain recombines TRBV7-8 with TRBJ1-1; D ambiguous. Trimming shortened V by 4 bases and J by 1 base, and 16 bases separated the two germline ends. CDR1 and CDR2 from the germline V gene are SGHVS and FQNEAQ. The CDR3 covers 16 residues. The CDR3 reads CASSYLANGGNTEAFF. The CDR3 DNA sequence: TGTGCCAGCAGCTACCTCGCGAATGGTGGGAACACTGAAGCTTTCTTT.

J is TRBJ1-2 and V is TRBV11-3; TRBD1 matches at 12 bases. The CDR3 runs 15 residues. Germline CDR1 reads SGHNT; CDR2 reads YENEEA. Losses at the gene ends were 5 bases for V and 5 bases for J; bases not matched to a gene: 6. This CDR3 reads CASSPGQGARYGYTF. The CDR3 DNA follows: TGTGCCAGCAGCCCGGGACAGGGGGCGCGGTATGGCTACACCTTC.

The chain joins TRBV27 to TRBJ2-7, with D maybe TRBD1 (6 bases). The ends were cut back, 2 bases at V and 3 bases at J, with 14 bases in the middle. This CDR3 has 15 residues. Germline assignment: CDR1 MNHEY and CDR2 SMNVEV (reference sequence). The CDR3 sequence: CASSLGPVRGYEQYF. Here the CDR3 DNA reads TGTGCCAGCAGTTTAGGCCCTGTCAGGGGCTACGAGCAGTACTTC.

Comment on this clone: This sample also contains other DNA sequences that code for the same CDR3. This chain uses TRBV9 with TRBJ2-2, with D uncertain. Germline V CDR1 and CDR2: SGDLS, YYNGEE. The length of the CDR3 is 15 residues. V was clipped by 0 bases and J by 2 bases, with 8 bases between them. The CDR3 DNA reads as TGTGCCAGCAGCGTAGGTACAGTTAACACCGGGGAGCTGTTTTTT. Its protein product is CASSVGTVNTGELFF.